The 30 T cell receptor beta chains given below trace back to one sample, sequenced in a study of shared clonotypes between healthy human individuals. TCRdb's table, derived via immunoSEQ multiplex PCR, lists solely in-frame clones and lacks some. The data contain about 1.5 million clones, around 97% of them singletons. What was sequenced was naive CD4+ T cells sorted from blood. Subset described: CD45RA+ positively selected. Receptors originate from a young man in good health.

The V call is TRBV10-3, the J call TRBJ2-1; 11 positions match TRBD2. V lost 6 bases and J lost 4; bases outside the gene matches: 5. The CDR3 sequence is 15 residues long. Germline CDR1 ENHRY, CDR2 SYGVKD. CDR3 coding DNA: TGTGCCATCAGACGACTAGCGGGACGATACAATGAGCAGTTCTTC. Translated: CAIRRLAGRYNEQFF.

V gene TRBV5-1 combines with J gene TRBJ2-7, with no clear D. Trimming cost V 1 base and J 3 bases, with 20 bases left between them. Per germline, CDR1 SGHRS and CDR2 YFSETQ. The CDR3 loop spans 17 amino acids. CDR3 residues: CASSLYLAGARNYEQYF. CDR3 nucleotide sequence: TGCGCCAGCAGCTTGTATTTAGCCGGCGCAAGAAACTACGAGCAGTACTTC.

This chain links TRBV2 with TRBJ2-7; D possibly corresponds to TRBD2 (5 bases). This CDR3 region has 12 residues. Trimming removed 5 bases from V and 3 bases from J, with 8 bases in between. In germline, CDR1 is SNHLY, CDR2 FYNNEI. The CDR3 reads CASSSSGYEQYF. In DNA, the CDR3 is TGTGCCAGCAGTTCCAGCGGCTACGAGCAGTACTTC.

This chain connects TRBV2 to TRBJ2-1, with TRBD2 identical over 10 bases. The V gene's germline CDR1 is SNHLY and CDR2 FYNNEI. This CDR3 spans 14 amino acids. J gave up 9 bases and V 2 bases, and 4 bases lay outside the gene matches. The CDR3 DNA is TGTGCCAGCAGTGAACAGCGGGAGGGCGTTGAGCAGTTCTTC. Translation gives CASSEQREGVEQFF.

The V gene is TRBV6-5, the J gene TRBJ2-7, with 13 bases lining up with TRBD2. V trimming: 10 bases; J trimming: 4 bases; junction bases outside the gene matches: 10. The CDR3 loop spans 15 amino acids. The V gene's germline CDR1 is MNHEY and CDR2 SVGAGI. Here the CDR3 reads CATAVGTSGKYEQYF. The CDR3 region has the DNA TGTGCCACAGCGGTCGGGACTAGCGGGAAATACGAGCAGTACTTC.

The genes are TRBV9 and TRBJ2-1; 13 nucleotides match TRBD2. This CDR3 is built from 17 residues. V dropped 1 base and J dropped 8; count of bases not matched to a gene: 9. Per germline, CDR1 SGDLS and CDR2 YYNGEE. In DNA, the CDR3 is TGTGCCAGCAGCGTAACCCGGACTAGCGGGAGCGTCGATGAGCAGTTCTTC. This codes for CASSVTRTSGSVDEQFF.

The rearrangement uses TRBV6-5 and TRBJ2-3; 11 bases agree with TRBD2. The CDR3 is made up of 12 amino acids. With 8 bases clipped from V and 15 bases from J, the junction kept 10 bases outside the gene matches. Germline lookup yields CDR1 MNHEY and CDR2 SVGAGI. For the CDR3, the DNA is TGTGCCAGCCGTAGCGGACTAGCGGGTCTTTATTTT. The encoded protein is CASRSGLAGLYF.

The chain recombines TRBV29-1 with TRBJ1-2, with a tentative D call TRBD1 (5 bases). Germline loops: CDR1 SQVTM, CDR2 ANQGSEA. Trimming removed 7 bases at V and 2 bases at J, with 23 bases between. This CDR3 spans 16 amino acids. The CDR3 sequence: CSALKGRGGLNYGYTF. In nucleotides, the CDR3 is TGCAGCGCACTCAAGGGTCGCGGGGGATTAAACTATGGCTACACCTTC.

The rearrangement links TRBV5-4 to TRBJ2-1; no definite D call. The CDR3 is made up of 13 amino acids. In germline, CDR1 is SGHNT, CDR2 YYREEE (reference sequence). V lost 4 bases and J 13 bases, leaving 18 bases between the germline ends. This CDR3 reads CASSQKAWAIQFF. Here the CDR3 DNA reads TGTGCCAGCAGCCAGAAGGCGTGGGCGATCCAGTTCTTC.

The chain is built from TRBV19 and TRBJ1-2, with a weak D call TRBD1 (6 bases). Per germline, CDR1 LNHDA and CDR2 SQIVND (reference sequence). The CDR3 runs 15 residues. Trimming took off 10 bases at V and 7 bases at J, with 25 bases between the two ends. In DNA form, the CDR3 reads TGTGCCATTCGGACCGGGGGCGCGGGAATTTCTGGCTACACCTTC. Its translation: CAIRTGGAGISGYTF. Full variable domain (outside the CDR3, taken from reference TRBV19 and TRBJ1-2): DGGITQSPKYLFRKEGQNVTLSCEQNLNHDAMYWYRQDPGQGLRLIYYSQIVNDFQKGDIAEGYSVSREKKESFPLTVTSAQKNPTAFYLCAIRTGGAGISGYTFGSGTRLTVV.

V gene TRBV20-1 combines with J gene TRBJ2-7; a weak D match, TRBD2 (5 bases). The CDR3 consists of 11 residues. Germline-derived CDR1 and CDR2 are DFQATT and SNEGSKA (reference sequence). Trimming cost V 6 bases and J 3 bases, with 9 bases left between them. CDR3 nucleotides: TGCAGTGCCGAGGGCGGCTACGAGCAGTACTTC. This translates into CSAEGGYEQYF.

The chain has TRBV5-4 and TRBJ2-3; TRBD2 might be the D (6 bases). The length of the CDR3 is 14 residues. Germline V gene lookup returns CDR1 SGHNT and CDR2 YYREEE (reference sequence). The germline V and J ends were trimmed by 4 bases and 4 bases, with 13 bases remaining between them. The CDR3 bases are TGTGCCAGCAGCCGTTGGTCGGGGGCAGATACGCAGTATTTT. Protein sequence: CASSRWSGADTQYF.

Of note for this clone: Other DNA sequences in this specimen translate into the identical CDR3. The genes are TRBV28 and TRBJ2-5; D ambiguous. The CDR3 runs 11 residues. V lost 2 bases and J lost 2, with 0 bases in between. Germline V gene lookup returns CDR1 MDHEN and CDR2 SYDVKM. The CDR3 sequence: CASSLQETQYF. The CDR3 DNA sequence: TGTGCCAGCAGTTTACAAGAGACCCAGTACTTC.

The V call is TRBV6-5, the J call TRBJ1-2; tentative D call: TRBD1 (6 bases). V dropped 6 bases and J dropped 6 bases, with 14 bases sitting between them. The CDR3 has 13 residues. The germline gives CDR1 MNHEY, CDR2 SVGAGI. The CDR3 coding sequence is TGTGCCAGCAGACCAACAGGGTTGGATGGCTACACCTTC. Its translation is CASRPTGLDGYTF.

The chain joins TRBV5-6 to TRBJ2-7, with D possibly called TRBD1 or TRBD2 (5 bases each). The V and J ends lost 4 bases and 4 bases respectively, with 18 bases between them. Germline V gives CDR1 SGHDT, CDR2 YYEEEE. This CDR3 is 15 amino acids long. Written as DNA, the CDR3 is TGTGCCAGCAGCGCGGTTGGGGCCCCGGGGTACGAGCAGTACTTC. This codes for CASSAVGAPGYEQYF. Filled out from reference TRBV5-6 and TRBJ2-7, the complete variable domain reads DAGVTQSPTHLIKTRGQQVTLRCSPKSGHDTVSWYQQALGQGPQFIFQYYEEEERQRGNFPDRFSGHQFPNYSSELNVNALLLGDSALYLCASSAVGAPGYEQYFGPGTRLTVT.

This chain links TRBV27 with TRBJ1-5, with D perhaps matching TRBD1 (5 bases). The V end was cut by 6 bases, the J end by 6 bases, with 18 bases between. This CDR3 comprises 15 residues. Germline CDR1 is MNHEY and CDR2 is SMNVEV (reference sequence). CDR3 nucleotides: TGTGCCAGCAGCGACGCGGGGCGCCGCACTCAGCCCCAGCATTTT. This gives the protein CASSDAGRRTQPQHF.

The chain carries TRBV7-6 and TRBJ2-7; 13 bases match TRBD2. The trim removed 0 bases at V and 5 bases at J, leaving 7 bases unmatched. Germline V gives CDR1 SGHVS, CDR2 FNYEAQ. The CDR3 sequence is 17 residues long. The CDR3 is CASSLAPGTSGTHEQYF. Here the CDR3 DNA reads TGTGCCAGCAGCTTAGCCCCTGGGACTAGCGGGACCCACGAGCAGTACTTC.

This chain joins TRBV7-9 and TRBJ1-5, with a tentative D call TRBD1 (6 bases). Looked up from germline, CDR1 is SEHNR and CDR2 is FQNEAQ (reference sequence). This CDR3 contains 17 residues. V dropped 2 bases and J dropped 2 bases, with 16 bases sitting between them. The CDR3 loop reads CASSLIGGRVGNQPQHF. The CDR3 DNA sequence: TGTGCCAGCAGCTTAATCGGGGGGCGCGTAGGCAATCAGCCCCAGCATTTT.

As regards this clone: One end of the junction fails to match germline, which may point to a read error. V is TRBV6-5 and J is TRBJ1-3; weak D call: TRBD1 (6 bases). Germline V lookup: CDR1 MNHEY, CDR2 SVGAGI. The CDR3 consists of 14 residues. The CDR3 region is CARSSQGRGNTIYF. The CDR3 DNA reads TGTGCCCGCAGCTCACAGGGTCGTGGAAACACCATATATTTT.

Concerning this clone itself: In the same sample, other DNA sequences code for this CDR3. V usage is TRBV6-5 and J usage is TRBJ2-7, with 10 positions matching TRBD2. In germline, CDR1 is MNHEY, CDR2 SVGAGI. With 6 bases clipped from V and 3 bases from J, the junction kept 5 bases outside the gene matches. The CDR3 totals 14 residues. In DNA, the CDR3 is TGTGCCAGCAGGGGGCTAGCGGGAGACTACGAGCAGTACTTC. This sequence encodes CASRGLAGDYEQYF.

V gene TRBV2 combines with J gene TRBJ2-1; TRBD2 aligns across 13 bases. CDR1 and CDR2 (germline): SNHLY, FYNNEI. This CDR3 has 14 amino acids. V was clipped by 6 bases and J by 7 bases; unmatched bases: 3. DNA of the CDR3: TGTGCCAGCAGCGGGACTAGCGGGACGAATGAGCAGTTCTTC. Encoded protein: CASSGTSGTNEQFF.

The chain has TRBV9 and TRBJ1-1; D remains ambiguous. V was shortened by 4 bases and J by 7 bases, with 17 bases between the two germline ends. The germline V gene encodes CDR1 SGDLS and CDR2 YYNGEE. This CDR3 region has 14 residues. CDR3 bases: TGTGCCAGCAGCCCCCGGCAGGCGCGAGGTGAAGCTTTCTTT. Protein product: CASSPRQARGEAFF.

The chain is built from TRBV6-5 and TRBJ2-1, with 11 nucleotides matching TRBD2. CDR1 MNHEY and CDR2 SVGAGI come from the germline V gene. The CDR3 is 15 residues long. V shed 6 bases, J shed 9 bases, and the junction held 10 bases outside the gene matches. The CDR3: CASSPLLAGGGEQFF. In DNA form, the CDR3 reads TGTGCCAGCAGCCCTTTGCTAGCGGGAGGCGGTGAGCAGTTCTTC.

The rearrangement uses TRBV15 and TRBJ1-5; D perhaps matches TRBD1 (5 bases). The length of the CDR3 is 15 residues. Trimming stripped 1 base from V and 3 bases from J, with 10 bases between. Germline V CDR1 and CDR2: LNHNV, YYDKDF (reference sequence). Here the CDR3 reads CATSRVGGFNQPQHF. The CDR3 nucleotides are TGTGCCACCAGCAGAGTTGGGGGTTTCAATCAGCCCCAGCATTTT.

The genes are TRBV28 and TRBJ2-3; 11 bases fit TRBD2. The CDR3 runs 16 residues. Trimming removed 2 bases from V and 2 bases from J; junction bases left unmatched: 3. Germline V gives CDR1 MDHEN, CDR2 SYDVKM. The CDR3 loop reads CASSLTSGSFTDTQYF. In DNA form, the CDR3 reads TGTGCCAGCAGTTTAACTAGCGGGAGTTTCACAGATACGCAGTATTTT.

The V gene is TRBV7-2, the J gene TRBJ2-1, with no clear D. V shed 0 bases and J shed 8 bases, with 5 bases lying between them. This CDR3 is 12 amino acids long. CDR1 and CDR2 (germline): SGHTA, FQGNSA. The CDR3 bases are TGTGCCAGCAGCTTAGCCACTTATGAGCAGTTCTTC. Amino acid sequence: CASSLATYEQFF.

This sequence joins TRBV11-2 and TRBJ2-7, with 13 bases identical to TRBD2. V dropped 4 bases and J dropped 3; count of bases not matched to a gene: 15. The CDR3 consists of 19 residues. Germline CDR1 reads SGHAT; CDR2 reads FQNNGV. The CDR3 loop reads CASSWPGLAGFIPNYEQYF. The CDR3 DNA follows: TGTGCCAGCAGCTGGCCGGGACTAGCGGGATTTATCCCTAACTACGAGCAGTACTTC. Full variable domain (remainder filled in from reference TRBV11-2 and TRBJ2-7): EAGVAQSPRYKIIEKRQSVAFWCNPISGHATLYWYQQILGQGPKLLIQFQNNGVVDDSQLPKDRFSAERLKGVDSTLKIQPAKLEDSAVYLCASSWPGLAGFIPNYEQYFGPGTRLTVT.

This clone appeared once. The CDR3 bases are TGTGCCAGCATGGGGGTCACTGAAGCTTTCTTT. It encodes CASMGVTEAFF. The chain links TRBV27 to TRBJ1-1; TRBD1 might be the D (5 bases). CDR1 MNHEY and CDR2 SMNVEV come from the germline V gene (reference sequence). The CDR3 sequence is 11 residues long. V was cut by 7 bases and J by 4 bases, with 7 bases left in between.

The V gene is TRBV5-1, the J gene TRBJ2-1, with a tentative D call TRBD2 (6 bases). Trimming pared 2 bases from V and 4 bases from J, leaving 10 bases between. This CDR3 comprises 14 residues. Germline loops: CDR1 SGHRS, CDR2 YFSETQ. CDR3 bases: TGCGCCAGCAGCTTCCGGGACTTATACAATGAGCAGTTCTTC. Its translation: CASSFRDLYNEQFF.

J is TRBJ2-1 and V is TRBV7-9; possibly TRBD1 for D (5 bases). Germline V lookup: CDR1 SEHNR, CDR2 FQNEAQ (reference sequence). V was clipped by 3 bases and J by 6 bases, with 18 bases between them. The CDR3 has 16 residues. The CDR3 DNA sequence: TGTGCCAGCAGCTTCCCCAGGGCTCTTTTGTCCAATGAGCAGTTCTTC. Protein: CASSFPRALLSNEQFF.